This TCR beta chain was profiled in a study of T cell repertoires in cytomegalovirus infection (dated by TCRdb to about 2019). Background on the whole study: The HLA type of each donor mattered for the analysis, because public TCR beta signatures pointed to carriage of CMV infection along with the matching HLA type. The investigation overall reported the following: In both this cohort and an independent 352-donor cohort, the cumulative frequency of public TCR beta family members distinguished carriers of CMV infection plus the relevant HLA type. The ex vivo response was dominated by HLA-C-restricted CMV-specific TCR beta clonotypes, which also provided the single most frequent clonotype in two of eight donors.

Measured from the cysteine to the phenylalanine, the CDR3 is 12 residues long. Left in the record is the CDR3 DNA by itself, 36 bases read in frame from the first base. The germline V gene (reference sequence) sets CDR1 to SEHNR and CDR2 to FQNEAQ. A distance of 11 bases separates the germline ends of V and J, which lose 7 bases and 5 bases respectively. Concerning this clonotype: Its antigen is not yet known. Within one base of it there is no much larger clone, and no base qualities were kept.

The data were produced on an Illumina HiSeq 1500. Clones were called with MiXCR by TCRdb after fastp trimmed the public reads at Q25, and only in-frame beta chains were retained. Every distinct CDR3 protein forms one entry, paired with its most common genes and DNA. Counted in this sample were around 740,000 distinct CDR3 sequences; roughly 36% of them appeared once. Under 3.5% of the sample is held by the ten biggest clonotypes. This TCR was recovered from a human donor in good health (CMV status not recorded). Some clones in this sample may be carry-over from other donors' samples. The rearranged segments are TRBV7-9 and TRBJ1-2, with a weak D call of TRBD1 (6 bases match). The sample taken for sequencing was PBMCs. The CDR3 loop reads CASTPQGYGYTF. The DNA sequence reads TGTGCCAGCACCCCCCAGGGGTATGGCTACACCTTC. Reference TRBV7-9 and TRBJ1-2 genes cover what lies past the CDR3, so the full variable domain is DTGVSQNPRHKITKRGQNVTFRCDPISEHNRLYWYRQTLGQGPEFLTYFQNEAQLEKSRLLSDRFSAERPKGSFSTLEIQRTEQGDSAMYLCASTPQGYGYTFGSGTRLTVV.